Reported below is one T cell receptor beta chain. The CDR3 sequence is 15 residues long. CDR1 and CDR2 from the germline V gene are SGHTA and FQGTGA. Losses at the gene ends were 1 base for V and 1 base for J; bases not matched to a gene: 1. Per the original data handling: It was from reference gene primer amplification that nucleated cell counts were estimated. Method: immunoSEQ multiplex PCR; TCRdb's copy keeps in-frame clones and lacks some. From that table come the V and J calls and clone size; the DNA was used to work out D and trimming. Among about 130,000 clones listed, about 74% were seen once. The record originates from a study of blood T cell repertoires in COVID-19. About the study: PBMCs, B-cell-depleted T cells, or T cells were the source of the cDNA or gDNA that made up the material.

Followed over time, Seattle patients had been enrolled while infection was active. The receptor was derived from a man older than 75 with COVID-19, enrolled during active disease. The chain uses TRBV7-3 and TRBJ1-1; 9 positions agree with TRBD1. Sample: peripheral blood. The CDR3 protein is CASSLMGQGNTEAFF. The CDR3 DNA reads TGTGCCAGCAGCTTAATGGGACAGGGGAACACTGAAGCTTTCTTT.